This TCR beta chain was obtained from a study of blood T cell repertoires in COVID-19. In the original analysis: Nucleated cell counts were estimated from reference gene primer amplification. Assay used: immunoSEQ multiplex PCR; TCRdb lists only in-frame clones, some missing. V and J calls and clone size come straight from that table; D and trimming were deduced from the DNA. The sample includes around 190,000 clones, around 85% of them seen just once. The TCR sequence derives from a woman aged 55-75 years with acute or convalescent COVID-19. The sample consisted of peripheral blood.

The CDR3 spells CASSTQGTYEQYV. In DNA form, the CDR3 reads TGTGCCAGCAGCACACAGGGGACCTACGAGCAGTACGTC. The chain carries TRBV6-5 and TRBJ2-7; 7 bases are a match to TRBD1. CDR1 and CDR2 (germline): MNHEY, SVGAGI. The CDR3 has 13 residues. V gave up 6 bases and J gave up 2 bases; unmatched junction bases: 4.